The 14 T cell receptor beta chains given below trace back to one sample, sequenced in a study of Ad26.COV2.S vaccination and SARS-CoV-2 variants. Treatment defined: about 20 received Ad26.COV2.S at low or high dose, single or two shots; about 5 received placebo; per-sample allocation not given. After the first vaccine or placebo injection, samples were drawn on day 63. Here immunoSEQ multiplex PCR was the method, and the copy in TCRdb shows in-frame clones only, minus some. The sample lists about 350,000 clones, 70% to 90% occurring once. Sequencing was performed on peripheral blood, taken in a trial of Ad26.COV2.S vaccine versus placebo. These receptors all stem from a person aged 18-60 years who received the Ad26.COV2.S COVID-19 vaccine or a placebo.

V usage is TRBV4-3 and J usage is TRBJ1-4; no clear D. Per the germline V gene, CDR1 is LGHNA and CDR2 is YSLEER. The CDR3 runs to 14 residues. Trimming pared 0 bases from V and 4 bases from J, leaving 6 bases between. The CDR3 protein is CASSQDGGNEKLFF. CDR3 in DNA: TGCGCCAGCAGCCAAGATGGCGGTAATGAAAAACTGTTTTTT.

Worth noting for this clone: The same CDR3 also results from other DNA sequences found in this sample. V is TRBV5-6 and J is TRBJ2-5, with no clear D. Trimming stripped 4 bases from V and 2 bases from J, with 3 bases between. CDR1 SGHDT and CDR2 YYEEEE come from the germline V gene. This CDR3 contains 11 residues. In DNA, the CDR3 is TGTGCCAGCAGCATTCAAGAGACCCAGTACTTC. This codes for CASSIQETQYF.

This clone was recorded once. The V and J genes are TRBV21-1 and TRBJ2-7. TRBV21-1 is a documented pseudogene. The CDR3 length is 12 residues. CDR3 DNA: TGTGCCAGCAGCACGTCCGGACACGAGCAGTACTTC. Its translation: CASSTSGHEQYF.

The chain couples TRBV19 to TRBJ2-2; 10 nucleotides match TRBD2. The CDR3 covers 18 residues. J gave up 6 bases and V 1 base, and 11 bases lay outside the gene matches. CDR1 is LNHDA and CDR2 is SQIVND in the germline V gene (reference sequence). CDR3: CASSIGEGLAGVSGELFF. The CDR3 nucleotides read TGTGCCAGTAGTATAGGAGAGGGGCTAGCGGGAGTGTCCGGGGAGCTGTTTTTT.

This chain connects TRBV29-1 to TRBJ2-7; possibly TRBD2 for D (5 bases). The germline CDR1 and CDR2 sequences are SQVTM and ANQGSEA. Trimming pared 4 bases from V and 0 bases from J, leaving 13 bases between. This CDR3 is built from 14 residues. CDR3 region: CSVGGGRSSYEQYF. In DNA, the CDR3 is TGCAGCGTTGGGGGTGGGAGAAGCTCCTACGAGCAGTACTTC.

V usage is TRBV4-1 and J usage is TRBJ1-3; weak D call: TRBD1 (5 bases). Germline lookup yields CDR1 MGHRA and CDR2 YSYEKL. Between the trimmed V and J ends, which lost 0 bases and 1 base, there was a span of 19 bases. The CDR3 has 19 residues. CDR3 nucleotide sequence: TGCGCCAGCAGCCAAGACATAAGGACAATTACTTTTTCTGGAAACACCATATATTTT. Translation gives CASSQDIRTITFSGNTIYF.

The chain combines TRBV11-2 with TRBJ2-7, with D maybe TRBD1 (5 bases). The CDR3 is 13 amino acids. V shed 5 bases and J shed 3 bases, with 11 bases lying between them. The V gene's germline CDR1 is SGHAT and CDR2 FQNNGV. The CDR3 spells CASSTGNSYEQYF. The CDR3 bases are TGTGCCAGCAGCACAGGAAACAGCTACGAGCAGTACTTC.

This clone was counted a single time. The CDR3 nucleotides are TGTGCCATCAGTGAGTCGACCAGCACAGATACGCAGTATTTT. It is translated as CAISESTSTDTQYF. The V gene is TRBV10-3, the J gene TRBJ2-3; no reliable D call. Per germline, CDR1 ENHRY and CDR2 SYGVKD. The CDR3 spans 14 residues. V lost 0 bases and J 0 bases, leaving 4 bases between the germline ends.

V is TRBV3-1 (or the pseudogene TRBV3-2) and J is TRBJ2-5, with 14 bases aligning to TRBD2. Germline V gives CDR1 LGHDT, CDR2 YNNKEL (reference sequence). V lost 3 bases and J lost 5; bases outside the gene matches: 5. The CDR3 has 16 amino acids. CDR3 protein: CASSQGLAGVRETQYF. The CDR3 DNA reads TGTGCCAGCAGCCAGGGACTAGCGGGAGTCCGGGAGACCCAGTACTTC.

This clone was counted many times. CDR3 nucleotides: TGTGCCAGCAGCCCGCCCGGGGGTCACCAAGGCTACGAGCAGTACTTC. Its translation: CASSPPGGHQGYEQYF. The chain joins TRBV13 to TRBJ2-7; D might be TRBD2 (6 bases). V was cut by 5 bases and J by 3 bases, with 20 bases left in between. Germline V gene lookup returns CDR1 PRHDT and CDR2 FYEKMQ (reference sequence). This CDR3 region has 16 residues.

There are many counts of this clone. The chain joins TRBV28 to TRBJ2-5; no firm D call. The CDR3 totals 13 residues. The germline CDR1 and CDR2 sequences are MDHEN and SYDVKM. The V end was cut by 7 bases, the J end by 5 bases, with 14 bases between. CDR3 DNA sequence: TGTGCCAGCAACGGACCTCTGAGGGAGACCCAGTACTTC. Translation: CASNGPLRETQYF.

CDR3 sequence reads: CASSPGWSSYNEQFF. CDR3 sequence (DNA): TGTGCCAGTAGCCCGGGTTGGAGCTCCTACAATGAGCAGTTCTTC. The chain has TRBV19 and TRBJ2-1; no definite D call. Germline lookup yields CDR1 LNHDA and CDR2 SQIVND (reference sequence). CDR3 length: 15 residues. V was cut by 6 bases and J by 0 bases, with 12 bases left in between.

V usage is TRBV7-2 and J usage is TRBJ1-4, with D unresolved. Trimming removed 1 base at V and 3 bases at J, with 12 bases between. The CDR3 is 16 amino acids. The germline V gene encodes CDR1 SGHTA and CDR2 FQGNSA. The CDR3 reads CASSLGSTDPNEKLFF. In DNA form, the CDR3 reads TGTGCCAGCAGCTTAGGGTCTACAGACCCTAATGAAAAACTGTTTTTT. The variable domain in full, with the rest retrieved from reference TRBV7-2 and TRBJ1-4, is GAGVSQSPSNKVTEKGKDVELRCDPISGHTALYWYRQSLGQGLEFLIYFQGNSAPDKSGLPSDRFSAERTGGSVSTLTIQRTQQEDSAVYLCASSLGSTDPNEKLFFGSGTQLSVL.

This clone was seen a few times. This chain joins TRBV6-2 or TRBV6-3 and TRBJ1-2; D ambiguous. There are 16 residues in the CDR3. The germline CDR1 and CDR2 sequences are MNHEY and SVGEGT. With 2 bases removed from V and 3 bases from J, the gap between germline ends came to 16 bases. For the CDR3, the DNA is TGTGCCAGCAGTTACGCGGGAGTTCGGCTTTACTATGGCTACACCTTC. It yields the protein CASSYAGVRLYYGYTF.